Given below is one TCR beta chain in context. The record originates from a study of control samples from healthy donors and cancer patients. Sequenced by immunoSEQ multiplex PCR; TCRdb stores in-frame clones only, minus some. The table lists some 140,000 clones, approximately 93% of them singletons, with 5% to 6.5% in the top ten. The germline V gene encodes CDR1 MDHEN and CDR2 SYDVKM. The length of the CDR3 is 16 residues. Trimming stripped 6 bases from V and 0 bases from J, with 14 bases between. Sequencing was carried out using blood. The rearrangement uses TRBV28 and TRBJ1-4; D not resolved. This receptor was obtained from a man in his forties in good health. CDR3 loop: CASRQGFGTTNEKLFF. In DNA, the CDR3 is TGTGCCAGCAGGCAAGGATTCGGAACAACTAATGAAAAACTGTTTTTT.